This T cell receptor (beta chain) was observed in a study of OX40 agonist ivuxolimab in advanced cancers. It was autoimmune disease history or systemic immunosuppression that excluded patients. General study results and limits: Clonal expansion from baseline to week 6 occurred in both CD4+ and CD8+ T cells.

The method was immunoSEQ multiplex PCR; TCRdb's version includes in-frame clones alone and lacks a portion of them. The table lists more than 40,000 clones, roughly three quarters of them singletons. Remarks on this clone: Its target is unknown.

This sequence was found in an adult with an advanced solid tumor such as melanoma, head and neck, liver or kidney cancer. Sequenced here: CD4+ or CD8+ T cells sorted from blood, sampled in a trial of the OX40 agonist ivuxolimab.

The CDR3 DNA follows: TGTGCCAGCAGCTCTGGACTAGCGGATTACAATGAGCAGTTCTTC. Its protein product is CASSSGLADYNEQFF. The chain is built from TRBV7-8 and TRBJ2-1; 10 bases line up with TRBD2. The junction had 4 bases not matched to a gene; V was cut back by 4 bases and J by 4 bases. Germline CDR1 SGHVS, CDR2 FQNEAQ. The CDR3 has 15 residues.